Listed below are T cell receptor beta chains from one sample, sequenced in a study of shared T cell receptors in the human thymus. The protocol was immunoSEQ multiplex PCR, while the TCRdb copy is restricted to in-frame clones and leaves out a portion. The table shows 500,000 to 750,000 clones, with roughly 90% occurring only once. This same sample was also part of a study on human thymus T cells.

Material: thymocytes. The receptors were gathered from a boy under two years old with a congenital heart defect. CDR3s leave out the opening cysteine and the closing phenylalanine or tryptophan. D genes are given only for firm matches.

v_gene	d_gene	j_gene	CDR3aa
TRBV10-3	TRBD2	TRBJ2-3	AISSSGRTLSTDTQY
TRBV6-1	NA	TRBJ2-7	ASSDLWAFTGPGRGEQY
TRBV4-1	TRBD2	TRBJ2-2	ASSHRTSGARGTGELF
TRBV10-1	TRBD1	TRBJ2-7	ASSVTGQGILEQY
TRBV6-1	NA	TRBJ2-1	ASSAAIDEQF
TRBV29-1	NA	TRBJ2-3	SVGGQQGTHTDTQY
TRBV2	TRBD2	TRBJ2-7	ASSHRGEGAYEQY
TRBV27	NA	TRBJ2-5	ASSLNPYQETQY
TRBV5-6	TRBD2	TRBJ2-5	ASSPLGRLAGGFRETQY
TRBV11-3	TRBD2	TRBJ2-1	ASSPPARGAGGANEQF
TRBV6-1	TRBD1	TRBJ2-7	ASSLRGSRSYEQY
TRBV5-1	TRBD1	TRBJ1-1	ASSLQGALTEAF
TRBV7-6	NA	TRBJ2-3	ASSLESGKGGTDTQY
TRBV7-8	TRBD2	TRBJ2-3	ASSPRLAPRPADTQY
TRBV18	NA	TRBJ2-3	ASSPRGRIPDTQY
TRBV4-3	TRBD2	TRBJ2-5	ASSLLAGGPETQY
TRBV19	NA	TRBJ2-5	ASSTSILEETQY
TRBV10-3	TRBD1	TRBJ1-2	AISEPQGVFSGYT
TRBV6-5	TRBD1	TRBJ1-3	ASSPTGNGNTIY
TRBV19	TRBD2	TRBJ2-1	ASSIAPSGRKSEQF
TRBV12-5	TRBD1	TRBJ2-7	ASGSNPRGQGNYEQY
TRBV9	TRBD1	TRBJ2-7	ASSPRQGEAYEQY
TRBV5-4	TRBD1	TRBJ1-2	ASSWGTGARGYT
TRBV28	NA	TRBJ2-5	ASRIAVGETQY
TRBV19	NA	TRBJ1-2	ASSMMSPGGYT
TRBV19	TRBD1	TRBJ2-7	ASSQDRDEQY
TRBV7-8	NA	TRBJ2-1	ASSLGGWAYNEQF
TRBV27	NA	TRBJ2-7	APKGHSYEQY
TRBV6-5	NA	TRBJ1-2	ASSPGTPYGYT
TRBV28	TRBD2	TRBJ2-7	ASSSSGRAYEQY
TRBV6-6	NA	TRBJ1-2	ASSYLAGRDYGYT
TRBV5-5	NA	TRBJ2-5	ASSLAARLILETQY
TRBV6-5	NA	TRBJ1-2	ATKQGGGKGYT
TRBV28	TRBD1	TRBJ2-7	ASSLKIRDRDSYEQY